This is a list of T cell receptor beta chains from one sample in a study of T-cell memory formation after mild COVID-19. From the 5' RACE reads, TCRdb called clonotypes with MiXCR, one entry per CDR3 protein. The sample includes about 620,000 distinct CDR3 sequences, roughly 18% of them seen just once. Sample: PBMCs or a T cell subset sorted from them (not recorded which). These TCRs come from an adult woman who had mild COVID-19 (a few samples of this study predate the infection). Cell type and time point are not known. Both conserved end residues are part of each CDR3. The order of the fields is J gene, V gene, clone size, D gene, CDR3 protein, CDR3 DNA. A D gene is named only where the DNA matches it firmly. Some rows mark clone size as missing; the rest say once, few, many or name a class of expanded clone.

j_call: TRBJ2-5; v_call: TRBV7-9; clone_size: few; d_call: TRBD1; cdr3_aa: CASSPQGARGETQYF; cdr3_nt: TGTGCCAGCAGCCCACAGGGGGCGCGGGGAGAGACCCAGTACTTC
j_call: TRBJ2-1; v_call: TRBV7-3; clone_size: few; d_call: -; cdr3_aa: CASSLSGPVIGEQFF; cdr3_nt: TGTGCCAGCAGTCTTAGCGGTCCGGTCATAGGTGAGCAGTTCTTC
j_call: TRBJ1-4; v_call: TRBV5-6; clone_size: -; d_call: -; cdr3_aa: CASSPRRIPEKLFF; cdr3_nt: TGTGCCAGCAGCCCACGAAGGATTCCTGAAAAACTGTTTTTT
j_call: TRBJ2-3; v_call: TRBV3-1; clone_size: -; d_call: -; cdr3_aa: CASSPPRVTDTQYF; cdr3_nt: TGTGCCAGCAGCCCCCCACGGGTCACAGATACGCAGTATTTT
j_call: TRBJ2-7; v_call: TRBV7-3; clone_size: -; d_call: -; cdr3_aa: CASSLPKEDHEQYF; cdr3_nt: TGTGCCAGCAGCTTACCCAAGGAGGACCACGAGCAGTACTTC
j_call: TRBJ1-5; v_call: TRBV6-5; clone_size: few; d_call: TRBD1; cdr3_aa: CASRGLGTGGKPQHF; cdr3_nt: TGTGCCAGCAGGGGCCTCGGGACAGGGGGTAAGCCCCAGCATTTT
j_call: TRBJ2-7; v_call: TRBV5-5; clone_size: few; d_call: TRBD1; cdr3_aa: CASSLNRGHNEQYF; cdr3_nt: TGTGCCAGCAGCCTAAACAGGGGGCATAACGAGCAGTACTTC
j_call: TRBJ2-7; v_call: TRBV19; clone_size: once; d_call: -; cdr3_aa: CASSPSWGIEQYF; cdr3_nt: TGTGCCAGTAGTCCAAGTTGGGGAATCGAGCAGTACTTC
j_call: TRBJ2-7; v_call: TRBV3-1; clone_size: -; d_call: -; cdr3_aa: CASSQGRSLEQYF; cdr3_nt: TGTGCCAGCAGCCAAGGACGGTCGTTGGAGCAGTACTTC
j_call: TRBJ2-1; v_call: TRBV7-8; clone_size: few; d_call: -; cdr3_aa: CASSRTRQTGIRRYNEQFF; cdr3_nt: TGTGCCAGCAGCCGTACGCGGCAGACGGGCATCAGGAGGTACAATGAGCAGTTCTTC
j_call: TRBJ2-2; v_call: TRBV7-9; clone_size: few; d_call: -; cdr3_aa: CASTRRGPGTGELFF; cdr3_nt: TGTGCCAGCACCCGGCGGGGTCCAGGCACCGGGGAGCTGTTTTTT
j_call: TRBJ2-7; v_call: TRBV7-2; clone_size: few; d_call: TRBD2; cdr3_aa: CASSLSSGRAYEQYF; cdr3_nt: TGTGCCAGCAGCTTATCTAGCGGGAGGGCCTACGAGCAGTACTTC
j_call: TRBJ1-2; v_call: TRBV5-1; clone_size: -; d_call: TRBD1; cdr3_aa: CASSPGTVSCGYTF; cdr3_nt: TGCGCCAGCAGCCCTGGGACAGTTTCCTGTGGCTACACCTTC
j_call: TRBJ2-1; v_call: TRBV9; clone_size: -; d_call: -; cdr3_aa: CASSVKREGLNNEQFF; cdr3_nt: TGTGCCAGCAGCGTAAAGAGAGAGGGGCTCAACAATGAGCAGTTCTTC
j_call: TRBJ2-2; v_call: TRBV18; clone_size: few; d_call: TRBD2; cdr3_aa: CASSPLAGPTNTGELFF; cdr3_nt: TGTGCCAGCTCACCCCTAGCGGGCCCTACGAACACCGGGGAGCTGTTTTTT
j_call: TRBJ2-5; v_call: TRBV7-9; clone_size: -; d_call: -; cdr3_aa: CASSLAAHRESWETQYF; cdr3_nt: TGTGCCAGCAGCTTAGCGGCGCACAGGGAATCCTGGGAGACCCAGTACTTC